A single sample is the source of the 32 T cell receptor beta chains below, sequenced in a study of blood T cell repertoires in COVID-19. TCRdb's copy holds only in-frame clones and misses some; the assay was immunoSEQ multiplex PCR. The data show a few hundred thousand clones, approximately 86% seen once. The source material was peripheral blood. The receptors were sampled from a man aged 18 to 35 with active or convalescent COVID-19.

V is TRBV5-1 and J is TRBJ2-3, with D unresolved. Per germline, CDR1 SGHRS and CDR2 YFSETQ. This CDR3 region has 17 residues. V dropped 0 bases and J dropped 0 bases, with 14 bases sitting between them. The chain's CDR3 is CASSLAVVARSTDTQYF. CDR3 nucleotide sequence: TGCGCCAGCAGCTTGGCCGTGGTAGCAAGGAGCACAGATACGCAGTATTTT.

The chain couples TRBV7-8 to TRBJ2-2; 12 bases align to TRBD2. Germline-derived CDR1 and CDR2 are SGHVS and FQNEAQ. The CDR3 extends over 17 amino acids. After removal of 0 bases from V and 8 bases from J, the junction contained 7 bases not matched to a gene. CDR3 in amino acids: CASSLAPGLAGMGELFF. DNA for the CDR3: TGTGCCAGCAGCTTAGCCCCCGGACTAGCGGGGATGGGGGAGCTGTTTTTT.

The rearrangement uses TRBV19 and TRBJ1-6; maybe TRBD1 (5 bases). Germline-derived CDR1 and CDR2 are LNHDA and SQIVND (reference sequence). The ends were cut back, 5 bases at V and 9 bases at J, with 14 bases in the middle. The CDR3 totals 14 residues. In DNA form, the CDR3 reads TGTGCCAGTAGTGTGGGACTACGAGGTTCACCCCTCCACTTT. The encoded protein is CASSVGLRGSPLHF.

The chain links TRBV27 to TRBJ2-7; D perhaps matches TRBD1 (6 bases). V was shortened by 6 bases and J by 3 bases, with 12 bases between the two germline ends. Germline CDR1 is MNHEY and CDR2 is SMNVEV (reference sequence). The CDR3 has 13 amino acids. The CDR3 region has the DNA TGTGCCAGCAGCCTTTTACAGGGCTACGAGCAGTACTTC. Residues: CASSLLQGYEQYF.

The gene calls are TRBV19 and TRBJ2-1, with 9 bases fitting TRBD2. The CDR3 totals 15 residues. V dropped 3 bases and J dropped 3; count of bases not matched to a gene: 3. Germline assignment: CDR1 LNHDA and CDR2 SQIVND (reference sequence). The CDR3 spells CASSILRGGYNEQFF. CDR3 sequence (DNA): TGTGCCAGTAGTATTTTGCGGGGGGGCTACAATGAGCAGTTCTTC.

This chain links TRBV5-1 with TRBJ2-3; tentative D call: TRBD1 (6 bases). Germline assignment: CDR1 SGHRS and CDR2 YFSETQ. V was shortened by 4 bases and J by 3 bases, with 18 bases between the two germline ends. The CDR3 has 16 residues. Here the CDR3 DNA reads TGCGCCAGCAGCCTAGCAGGGGTGGGTAGGACAGATACGCAGTATTTT. This encodes CASSLAGVGRTDTQYF. The whole variable domain, remainder taken from reference TRBV5-1 and TRBJ2-3, is KAGVTQTPRYLIKTRGQQVTLSCSPISGHRSVSWYQQTPGQGLQFLFEYFSETQRNKGNFPGRFSGRQFSNSRSEMNVSTLELGDSALYLCASSLAGVGRTDTQYFGPGTRLTVL.

V is TRBV25-1 and J is TRBJ1-5, with TRBD1 matching over 7 bases. The junction had 7 bases not matched to a gene; V was cut back by 1 base and J by 1 base. This CDR3 region has 17 residues. Per germline, CDR1 MGHDK and CDR2 SYGVNS. The DNA of the CDR3 is TGTGCCAGCAGTGAATCTCGACAGGGCCAAAGCAATCAGCCCCAGCATTTT. Amino acids: CASSESRQGQSNQPQHF.

The V call is TRBV6-6, the J call TRBJ1-2; D is unresolved. The germline V gene encodes CDR1 MNHNY and CDR2 SVGAGI (reference sequence). CDR3 length equals 12 residues. Deletions cut 5 bases from V and 4 bases from J, with 8 bases between. The CDR3 sequence is CASSTISYGYTF. The CDR3 bases are TGTGCCAGCAGTACTATAAGCTATGGCTACACCTTC.

There are a few counts of this clone. V gene TRBV5-1 combines with J gene TRBJ2-1; perhaps TRBD1 as D (6 bases). This CDR3 comprises 13 residues. Trimming left V 0 bases short and J 6 bases short, with 7 bases between. CDR1 and CDR2 from the germline V gene are SGHRS and YFSETQ. Written as DNA, the CDR3 is TGCGCCAGCAGCTTGGGACAGGCCAATGAGCAGTTCTTC. It encodes CASSLGQANEQFF.

V and J are TRBV18 and TRBJ2-2, with D unresolved. V dropped 4 bases and J dropped 2 bases, with 14 bases sitting between them. Germline values: CDR1 KGHSH, CDR2 LQKENI. This CDR3 spans 16 amino acids. CDR3 coding DNA: TGTGCCAGCTCACGCCTCGGAGAAGTAAACACCGGGGAGCTGTTTTTT. Translating gives CASSRLGEVNTGELFF.

This sequence joins TRBV10-1 and TRBJ2-3, with D possibly being TRBD1 (7 bases). The CDR3 consists of 18 residues. Per the germline V gene, CDR1 is WNHNN and CDR2 is SYGVQD (reference sequence). V was shortened by 3 bases and J by 5 bases, with 24 bases between the two germline ends. The CDR3 loop is CASSDPDRRGLDRDTQYF. The CDR3 coding sequence is TGCGCCAGCAGTGATCCGGACCGGAGGGGGCTTGATCGAGATACGCAGTATTTT.

The chain combines TRBV4-3 with TRBJ2-3; 11 positions agree with TRBD2. After removal of 0 bases from V and 3 bases from J, the junction contained 5 bases not matched to a gene. CDR1 is LGHNA, CDR2 YSLEER, per germline. This CDR3 has 17 residues. DNA of the CDR3: TGCGCCAGCAGCCAAGATATAGCGGGGGGGCCTACAGATACGCAGTATTTT. This translates into CASSQDIAGGPTDTQYF.

The J gene is TRBJ1-1, the V gene TRBV10-3; D is undetermined. CDR1 is ENHRY, CDR2 SYGVKD, per germline. The CDR3 length is 14 residues. Trimming stripped 3 bases from V and 0 bases from J, with 8 bases between. CDR3 nucleotides: TGTGCCATCAGTGAATCGGTATTGAACACTGAAGCTTTCTTT. Encoded protein: CAISESVLNTEAFF.

This chain uses TRBV9 with TRBJ1-6; D is unclear. Germline CDR1 reads SGDLS; CDR2 reads YYNGEE. V was trimmed by 0 bases and J by 9 bases, leaving 10 bases between them. The CDR3 is 14 residues long. In DNA form, the CDR3 reads TGTGCCAGCAGCGTAGGGGGAGGGCCTTCACCCCTCCACTTT. Translating gives CASSVGGGPSPLHF.

This chain links TRBV10-3 with TRBJ2-7, with 9 bases aligning to TRBD1. Looked up from germline, CDR1 is ENHRY and CDR2 is SYGVKD. The CDR3 sequence is 12 residues long. V dropped 9 bases and J dropped 5; count of bases not matched to a gene: 5. CDR3 sequence (DNA): TGTGCCATTGGGACAGGGATTGACGAGCAGTACTTC. This encodes CAIGTGIDEQYF.

The V call is TRBV12-3 or TRBV12-4, the J call TRBJ1-1; D uncertain. The CDR3 spans 11 residues. V dropped 7 bases and J dropped 3 bases, with 6 bases sitting between them. As DNA, the CDR3 is TGTGCCAGCACCAGTTACACTGAAGCTTTCTTT. Its translation: CASTSYTEAFF.

The genes are TRBV13 and TRBJ1-3, with 9 bases aligning to TRBD1. J gave up 6 bases and V 3 bases, and 3 bases lay outside the gene matches. The CDR3 runs to 14 residues. Germline V lookup: CDR1 PRHDT, CDR2 FYEKMQ (reference sequence). The CDR3 nucleotides read TGTGCCAGCAGCTTGGGACAGGGCGAAAACACCATATATTTT. Residues: CASSLGQGENTIYF.

The chain is built from TRBV12-3 or TRBV12-4 and TRBJ1-2; D is uncertain. The CDR3 covers 13 residues. Trimming left V 2 bases short and J 8 bases short, with 12 bases between. For the CDR3, the DNA is TGTGCCAGCAGTTTATCCGGGTTAAAAGGCTACACCTTC. This sequence encodes CASSLSGLKGYTF.

This chain links TRBV10-1 with TRBJ2-3; no clear D. The ends were cut back, 2 bases at V and 2 bases at J, with 5 bases in the middle. Germline V gene sequence: CDR1 WNHNN, CDR2 SYGVQD (reference sequence). The CDR3 has 13 amino acids. In nucleotides, the CDR3 is TGCGCCAGCAGTGAGCTTTCCACAGATACGCAGTATTTT. This sequence encodes CASSELSTDTQYF.

The chain couples TRBV5-5 to TRBJ1-2, with a weak D call TRBD1 (5 bases). The CDR3 is 14 residues long. CDR1 and CDR2 from the germline V gene are SGHKS and YYEKEE (reference sequence). V was shortened by 0 bases and J by 4 bases, with 10 bases between the two germline ends. The CDR3 loop is CASSLGREGYGYTF. The CDR3, as DNA: TGTGCCAGCAGCTTGGGCAGGGAAGGCTATGGCTACACCTTC.

This sequence joins TRBV5-6 and TRBJ2-3, with unresolved D. This CDR3 spans 13 amino acids. Trimming cost V 3 bases and J 1 base, with 6 bases left between them. The germline V gene encodes CDR1 SGHDT and CDR2 YYEEEE. This CDR3 is CASSWSGTDTQYF. CDR3 in DNA: TGTGCCAGCAGCTGGAGCGGCACAGATACGCAGTATTTT.

The chain combines TRBV13 with TRBJ1-1; no reliable D call. The CDR3 runs 13 residues. The ends were cut back, 6 bases at V and 1 base at J, with 9 bases in the middle. Germline-derived CDR1 and CDR2 are PRHDT and FYEKMQ (reference sequence). DNA for the CDR3: TGTGCCAGCAGGCGCCGATCGAACACTGAAGCTTTCTTT. Translation: CASRRRSNTEAFF.

J is TRBJ2-3 and V is TRBV7-2, with a weak D call TRBD2 (7 bases). The CDR3 is 17 amino acids. Trimming took 5 bases from V and 2 from J, leaving 20 bases between them. CDR1 SGHTA and CDR2 FQGNSA come from the germline V gene. CDR3: CASSQGPGGQITDTQYF. CDR3 nucleotides: TGTGCCAGCAGCCAAGGGCCGGGGGGCCAAATCACAGATACGCAGTATTTT.

This clone was detected only once. This rearrangement joins TRBV4-3 to TRBJ1-5; no firm D call. Germline CDR1 LGHNA, CDR2 YSLEER. Trimming removed 0 bases at V and 4 bases at J, with 10 bases between. This CDR3 region has 15 residues. CDR3 sequence reads: CASSQDWAGNQPQHF. DNA of the CDR3: TGCGCCAGCAGCCAAGATTGGGCAGGAAATCAGCCCCAGCATTTT.

In regard to this clone: The identical CDR3 is also encoded by other nucleotide sequences in the sample. The J gene is TRBJ2-3, the V gene TRBV12-3 or TRBV12-4, with a possible D match to TRBD1 (5 bases). CDR3 length equals 13 residues. V lost 5 bases, J lost 3 bases, and 9 bases lay in between. The CDR3 here is CASSLPGTDTQYF. CDR3 in DNA: TGTGCCAGCAGTCTACCAGGGACAGATACGCAGTATTTT.

This chain connects TRBV4-1 to TRBJ2-7, with D possibly matching TRBD1 (5 bases). The CDR3 has 15 amino acids. Germline V gene lookup returns CDR1 MGHRA and CDR2 YSYEKL. Trimming left V 0 bases short and J 5 bases short, with 14 bases between. In DNA form, the CDR3 reads TGCGCCAGCAGCCAAGATCGCAGGGTTTTCGACGAGCAGTACTTC. It yields the protein CASSQDRRVFDEQYF.

This chain links TRBV20-1 with TRBJ1-2; D gene ambiguous. Germline CDR1 reads DFQATT; CDR2 reads SNEGSKA (reference sequence). This CDR3 has 14 residues. Trimming stripped 3 bases from V and 4 bases from J, with 15 bases between. The DNA of the CDR3 is TGCAGTGCTAGTGCCCAGGTGCCCCTCTATGGCTACACCTTC. Protein sequence: CSASAQVPLYGYTF.

This sequence joins TRBV7-2 and TRBJ2-2; 7 bases are shared with TRBD1. Germline values: CDR1 SGHTA, CDR2 FQGNSA. Trimming at V came to 1 base and at J to 5 bases, leaving 7 bases not matched to a gene. This CDR3 contains 16 residues. CDR3 in DNA: TGTGCCAGCAGCTTAGGGGCAGGGGGAAGTACCGGGGAGCTGTTTTTT. It codes for CASSLGAGGSTGELFF.

The chain is built from TRBV27 and TRBJ1-3, with 9 positions matching TRBD1. Losses at the gene ends were 5 bases for V and 2 bases for J; bases not matched to a gene: 10. This CDR3 spans 17 amino acids. The V gene's germline CDR1 is MNHEY and CDR2 SMNVEV (reference sequence). The CDR3 region has the DNA TGTGCCAGCAGTCCTTCAGGGACAGGGTATGCTGGAAACACCATATATTTT. This encodes CASSPSGTGYAGNTIYF.

The V and J genes are TRBV10-3 and TRBJ2-7; weak D call: TRBD2 (6 bases). CDR1 and CDR2 from the germline V gene are ENHRY and SYGVKD. V shed 4 bases and J shed 4 bases, with 11 bases lying between them. The CDR3 loop spans 13 amino acids. CDR3 loop: CAISGGGGYEQYF. In nucleotides, the CDR3 is TGTGCCATCAGTGGGGGTGGAGGGTACGAGCAGTACTTC.

V gene TRBV6-5 combines with J gene TRBJ2-1; D is possibly TRBD2 (6 bases). Germline CDR1 and CDR2: MNHEY and SVGAGI. V lost 8 bases and J lost 3, with 14 bases in between. There are 14 residues in the CDR3. For the CDR3, the DNA is TGTGCCAGCGCATCCGGGGGTGTCTACAATGAGCAGTTCTTC. This gives the protein CASASGGVYNEQFF.

This clone was observed a handful of times. The chain carries TRBV5-5 and TRBJ1-3, with 7 bases that match TRBD1. The CDR3 covers 14 residues. Germline CDR1 and CDR2: SGHKS and YYEKEE (reference sequence). The trim removed 3 bases at V and 7 bases at J, leaving 7 bases unmatched. As DNA, the CDR3 is TGTGCCAGCAGCTGGTGGACAGGATTGAACACCATATATTTT. Amino acid sequence: CASSWWTGLNTIYF.